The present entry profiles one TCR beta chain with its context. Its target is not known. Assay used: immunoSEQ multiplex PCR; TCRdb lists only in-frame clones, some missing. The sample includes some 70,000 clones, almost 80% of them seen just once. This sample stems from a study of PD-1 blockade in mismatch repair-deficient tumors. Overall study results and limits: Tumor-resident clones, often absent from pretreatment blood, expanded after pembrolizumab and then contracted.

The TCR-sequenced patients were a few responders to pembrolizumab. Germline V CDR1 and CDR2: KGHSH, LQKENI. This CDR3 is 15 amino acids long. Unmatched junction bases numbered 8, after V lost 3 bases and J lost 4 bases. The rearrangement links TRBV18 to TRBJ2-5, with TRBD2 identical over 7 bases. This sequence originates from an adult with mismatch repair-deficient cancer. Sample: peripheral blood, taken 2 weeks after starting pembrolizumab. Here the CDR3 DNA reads TGTGCCAGCTCACCCACTAGCGAGAGTGGAGAGACCCAGTACTTC. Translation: CASSPTSESGETQYF. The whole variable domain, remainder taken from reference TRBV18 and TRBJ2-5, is NAGVMQNPRHLVRRRGQEARLRCSPMKGHSHVYWYRQLPEEGLKFMVYLQKENIIDESGMPKERFSAEFPKEGPSILRIQQVVRGDSAAYFCASSPTSESGETQYFGPGTRLLVL.